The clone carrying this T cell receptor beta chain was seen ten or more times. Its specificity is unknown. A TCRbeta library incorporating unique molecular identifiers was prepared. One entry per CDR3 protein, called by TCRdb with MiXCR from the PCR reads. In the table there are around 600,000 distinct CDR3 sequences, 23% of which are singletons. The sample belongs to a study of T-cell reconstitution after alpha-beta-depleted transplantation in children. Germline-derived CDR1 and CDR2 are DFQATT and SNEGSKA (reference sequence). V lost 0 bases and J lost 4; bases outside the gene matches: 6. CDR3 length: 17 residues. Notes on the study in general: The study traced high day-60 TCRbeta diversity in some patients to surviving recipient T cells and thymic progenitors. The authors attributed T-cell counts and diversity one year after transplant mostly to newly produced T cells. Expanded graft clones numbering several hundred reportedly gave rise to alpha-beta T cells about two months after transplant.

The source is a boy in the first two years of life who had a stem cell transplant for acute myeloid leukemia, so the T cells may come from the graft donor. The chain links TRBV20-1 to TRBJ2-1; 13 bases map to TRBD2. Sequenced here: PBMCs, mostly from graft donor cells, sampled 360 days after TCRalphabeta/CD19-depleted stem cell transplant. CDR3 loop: CSARDLLAGGKYNEQFF. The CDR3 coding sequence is TGCAGTGCTAGAGATCTACTAGCGGGGGGGAAATACAATGAGCAGTTCTTC.